Listed below are T cell receptor beta chains from one sample, sequenced in a study of glioma-infiltrating T cells. In TCRdb, the multiplex PCR reads were re-called with MiXCR into one record per CDR3 protein. This table holds under 150,000 distinct CDR3 sequences, 20% to 25% found once. The sample comprised glioma tissue, nonneoplastic brain tissue, or PBMCs (not recorded which). The receptors originated from a human donor with low-grade glioma or glioblastoma, undergoing nonglioma brain surgery, or in good health (not recorded which). Each CDR3 is given with its conserved first and last residue. D genes are given only for firm matches. For some rows the clone size is stated as once, few or many, or as a class when expanded; others skip it.

j_call v_call clone_size cdr3_length d_call cdr3_nt cdr3_aa
TRBJ2-1 TRBV5-1 . 14 TRBD2 TGCGCCAGCAACCCGGGGGGGCTCGACAATGAGCAGTTCTTC CASNPGGLDNEQFF
TRBJ2-2 TRBV5-4 . 13 . TGTGCCAGCAGCCCCGACAGGACCGGGGAGCTGTTTTTT CASSPDRTGELFF
TRBJ2-3 TRBV3-1 few 13 . TGTGCCAGCAGCCAAGGGCCCGTCGATACGCAGTATTTT CASSQGPVDTQYF
TRBJ2-4 TRBV7-2 . 14 . TGTGCCAGCAGCTTAGAGCGCGCGGGAAACATTAAGTACTTC CASSLERAGNIKYF
TRBJ2-3 TRBV7-2 once 17 . TGTGCCAGCAGCCGAGGGGTCGCGGGGAGTAGCACAGATACGCAGTATTTT CASSRGVAGSSTDTQYF
TRBJ2-5 TRBV5-1 . 15 TRBD2 TGCGCCAGCAGCCCGAGCGGGGGGGCGGGAGAGACCCAGTACTTC CASSPSGGAGETQYF
TRBJ2-3 TRBV7-9 few 18 . TGTGCCAGCAGCTTAAGGGCGGCGGCTAACCCCCTCACAGATACGCAGTATTTT CASSLRAAANPLTDTQYF
TRBJ2-2 TRBV30 . 14 . TGTGCCTGGACCACACGCCTGAACACCGGGGAGCTGTTTTTT CAWTTRLNTGELFF
TRBJ2-3 TRBV10-3 . 14 . TGTGCCATCAGTGAGTCCCATAGCACAGATACGCAGTATTTT CAISESHSTDTQYF
TRBJ2-1 TRBV6-1 few 15 TRBD2 TGTGCCAGCAGTGTGACTAGCGGGGGGCGGGTTGAGCAGTTCTTC CASSVTSGGRVEQFF